These 29 T cell receptor beta chains were sequenced from one sample in a study of CD8+CD57+ T cells in acquired aplastic anemia. TCR beta VDJ combinations and CDR3 sequences were profiled from genomic DNA. TCRdb ran MiXCR on the reads and lists one entry per CDR3 protein. Of about 190,000 distinct CDR3 sequences listed, around 59% are singletons. The sample taken for sequencing was sorted CD4+, CD8+, or CD8+CD57+ T cells (not recorded which) from PBMCs. The receptors derive from a human donor in good health, serving as a control.

This clonotype was picked up many times. The rearrangement uses TRBV3-1 and TRBJ2-7, with 13 nucleotides matching TRBD2. Germline CDR1 and CDR2: LGHDT and YNNKEL (reference sequence). V dropped 3 bases and J dropped 2; count of bases not matched to a gene: 4. CDR3 length: 16 residues. This chain's CDR3 is CASSQGLAGFTYEQYF. CDR3 bases: TGTGCCAGCAGCCAGGGACTAGCGGGGTTTACCTACGAGCAGTACTTC.

The rearrangement links TRBV2 to TRBJ1-2; the D is unclear. The CDR3 loop spans 10 amino acids. Germline-derived CDR1 and CDR2 are SNHLY and FYNNEI. The V end lost 6 bases, the J end lost 12 bases, and 11 bases lay between the germline ends. The CDR3 region is CASRGSGNTF. In DNA form, the CDR3 reads TGTGCCAGCAGGGGTTCTGGAAACACCTTC. The full variable domain, completed using reference TRBV2 and TRBJ1-2, is EPEVTQTPSHQVTQMGQEVILRCVPISNHLYFYWYRQILGQKVEFLVSFYNNEISEKSEIFDDQFSVERPDGSNFTLKIRSTKLEDSAMYFCASRGSGNTFGSGTRLTVV.

As concerns this clonotype: Germline is not matched at one junction end, which may reflect a read error. The genes are TRBV2 and TRBJ2-5, with D possibly matching TRBD1 (5 bases). CDR3 length: 14 residues. Germline CDR1 is SNHLY and CDR2 is FYNNEI. The CDR3 loop reads CATSDPTGEETQYF. The CDR3 nucleotides read TGTGCCACCAGTGACCCAACAGGAGAAGAGACCCAGTACTTC.

This clonotype was seen once. The rearrangement uses TRBV14 and TRBJ1-2; 7 bases are a match to TRBD1. The CDR3 runs 15 residues. Per the germline V gene, CDR1 is SGHDN and CDR2 is FVKESK. The junction had 7 bases not matched to a gene; V was cut back by 2 bases and J by 4 bases. CDR3 residues: CASSQTTGPGYGYTF. CDR3 nucleotide sequence: TGTGCCAGCAGCCAAACGACAGGGCCGGGCTATGGCTACACCTTC.

This clonotype occurred many times. The chain combines TRBV19 with TRBJ2-5; no definite D call. Germline V lookup: CDR1 LNHDA, CDR2 SQIVND (reference sequence). Trimming stripped 3 bases from V and 5 bases from J, with 16 bases between. The CDR3 extends over 15 amino acids. The CDR3: CASSIQPGVGETQYF. Here the CDR3 DNA reads TGTGCCAGTAGTATCCAACCTGGGGTCGGGGAGACCCAGTACTTC. Full variable domain (remainder filled in from reference TRBV19 and TRBJ2-5): DGGITQSPKYLFRKEGQNVTLSCEQNLNHDAMYWYRQDPGQGLRLIYYSQIVNDFQKGDIAEGYSVSREKKESFPLTVTSAQKNPTAFYLCASSIQPGVGETQYFGPGTRLLVL.

The chain employs TRBV28 and TRBJ1-2; D possibly corresponds to TRBD1 (6 bases). Germline lookup yields CDR1 MDHEN and CDR2 SYDVKM. The length of the CDR3 is 14 residues. The germline V and J ends were trimmed by 11 bases and 2 bases, with 18 bases remaining between them. The CDR3 protein is CAGCGQKNNYGYTF. For the CDR3, the DNA is TGTGCCGGGTGTGGACAGAAGAACAACTATGGCTACACCTTC.

This clonotype was found many times. CDR3 DNA: TGTGCCAGCAGTTCTCAAGACACCGGGGAGCTGTTTTTT. It specifies CASSSQDTGELFF. The chain combines TRBV12-3 or TRBV12-4 with TRBJ2-2; D is unclear. The CDR3 spans 13 residues. V lost 4 bases, J lost 3 bases, and 6 bases lay in between.

J is TRBJ1-5 and V is TRBV19; no definite D call. The CDR3 extends over 14 amino acids. Germline loops: CDR1 LNHDA, CDR2 SQIVND (reference sequence). Between the trimmed V and J ends, which lost 6 bases and 7 bases, there was a span of 16 bases. This CDR3 is CASSAPWPGQPQHF. The CDR3 DNA reads TGTGCCAGTAGCGCCCCTTGGCCGGGCCAGCCCCAGCATTTT.

V usage is TRBV9 and J usage is TRBJ1-1; D is unresolved. Germline V gives CDR1 SGDLS, CDR2 YYNGEE. The V end was cut by 0 bases, the J end by 2 bases, with 5 bases between. The CDR3 length is 13 residues. The chain's CDR3 is CASSVGKNTEAFF. The CDR3 DNA reads as TGTGCCAGCAGCGTAGGGAAAAACACTGAAGCTTTCTTT.

This clonotype occurred once. The chain employs TRBV19 and TRBJ2-7; D not certain. Trimming removed 6 bases from V and 2 bases from J, with 17 bases in between. The CDR3 is 15 residues long. Germline V lookup: CDR1 LNHDA, CDR2 SQIVND (reference sequence). The CDR3 region has the DNA TGTGCCAGTAGCACCCGAGCAGGTGGAGCCTACGAGCAGTACTTC. Translation: CASSTRAGGAYEQYF.

In this sample, this clonotype turned up many times. This chain links TRBV7-9 with TRBJ2-1, with 10 bases identical to TRBD1. CDR3 length: 15 residues. Trimming removed 2 bases from V and 9 bases from J; junction bases left unmatched: 7. Germline lookup yields CDR1 SEHNR and CDR2 FQNEAQ (reference sequence). CDR3: CASSLRGTGDREQFF. The DNA of the CDR3 is TGTGCCAGCAGCTTAAGGGGGACAGGGGACCGTGAGCAGTTCTTC.

The gene calls are TRBV7-3 and TRBJ2-7; perhaps TRBD2 as D (7 bases). Deletions cut 4 bases from V and 6 bases from J, with 19 bases between. Germline CDR1 and CDR2: SGHTA and FQGTGA. The CDR3 is 15 amino acids. This CDR3 is CASSSHIVGGREQYF. CDR3 DNA sequence: TGTGCCAGCAGCTCTCACATAGTGGGGGGGCGCGAGCAGTACTTC.

Many counts were recorded for this clonotype. The rearrangement links TRBV28 to TRBJ1-5, with D possibly TRBD1 on 6 matching bases. The CDR3 covers 14 residues. CDR1 MDHEN and CDR2 SYDVKM come from the germline V gene. The V end was cut by 2 bases, the J end by 3 bases, with 8 bases between. CDR3 sequence (DNA): TGTGCCAGCAGTTTAGAGGGGGTCAATCAGCCCCAGCATTTT. Translating gives CASSLEGVNQPQHF. Drawing the rest from reference TRBV28 and TRBJ1-5, the complete variable domain is DVKVTQSSRYLVKRTGEKVFLECVQDMDHENMFWYRQDPGLGLRLIYFSYDVKMKEKGDIPEGYSVSREKKERFSLILESASTNQTSMYLCASSLEGVNQPQHFGDGTRLSIL.

V gene TRBV7-9 combines with J gene TRBJ1-2; 11 bases line up with TRBD1. The junction had 7 bases not matched to a gene; V was cut back by 3 bases and J by 4 bases. Germline values: CDR1 SEHNR, CDR2 FQNEAQ (reference sequence). The CDR3 length is 16 residues. DNA for the CDR3: TGTGCCAGCAGCTTCTTCCAGGGACAGGGGGTCTATGGCTACACCTTC. It codes for CASSFFQGQGVYGYTF.

At least ten counts were recorded for this clonotype. The J gene is TRBJ2-7, the V gene TRBV19; the D gene could be TRBD1 or TRBD2 (5 bases each). Germline-derived CDR1 and CDR2 are LNHDA and SQIVND (reference sequence). Between the trimmed V and J ends, which lost 5 bases and 0 bases, there was a span of 8 bases. This CDR3 has 13 amino acids. CDR3 protein: CASSVGASYEQYF. The CDR3 coding sequence is TGTGCCAGTAGTGTCGGGGCCTCCTACGAGCAGTACTTC.

The CDR3 nucleotides read TGTGCCAGCAGCCCCTGGACAGGGGGGTACCAAGAGACCCAGTACTTC. Amino acid sequence: CASSPWTGGYQETQYF. The V call is TRBV7-2, the J call TRBJ2-5; 10 bases map to TRBD1. This CDR3 has 16 residues. Trimming took 5 bases from V and 0 from J; bases not matched to a gene: 6. Germline V lookup: CDR1 SGHTA, CDR2 FQGNSA.

This chain uses TRBV7-2 with TRBJ1-2; D may be TRBD1 (5 bases). The CDR3 length is 14 residues. The V and J ends lost 4 bases and 4 bases respectively, with 13 bases between them. The germline V gene encodes CDR1 SGHTA and CDR2 FQGNSA. DNA for the CDR3: TGTGCCAGCAGCTCCCAGGGACGCGGCTATGGCTACACCTTC. This encodes CASSSQGRGYGYTF.

Remarks on this clonotype: One junction end does not reproduce the germline sequence, and a read error may be involved. The rearrangement joins TRBV10-3 to TRBJ2-7, with 10 bases matching TRBD1. Germline CDR1 is ENHRY and CDR2 is SYGVKD. The CDR3 consists of 14 residues. This CDR3 is CAISDQDRGYEQYF. The CDR3 coding sequence is TGTGCCATTAGTGATCAGGACAGGGGGTACGAGCAGTACTTC.

Points on this clonotype: A junction end diverges from the germline sequence, so it may reflect a read error. The rearrangement links TRBV5-1 to TRBJ2-3, with 8 bases identical to TRBD2. The CDR3 is made up of 17 amino acids. Germline CDR1 and CDR2: SGHRS and YFSETQ. DNA of the CDR3: TGTGCCAGCAGCTTAGCTGAGGTTAGCGGGGGCACAGATACGCAGTATTTT. Amino acid sequence: CASSLAEVSGGTDTQYF.

The V gene is TRBV20-1, the J gene TRBJ2-7; 10 nucleotides agree with TRBD1. Per germline, CDR1 DFQATT and CDR2 SNEGSKA (reference sequence). V shed 5 bases and J 2 bases; nucleotides not matched to a gene: 6. The CDR3 extends over 14 amino acids. Here the CDR3 reads CSAYTGTGAYEQYF. DNA for the CDR3: TGCAGTGCTTATACCGGGACAGGGGCCTACGAGCAGTACTTC.

The CDR3 coding sequence is TGCAGTGCTAGAGAGGCGCGGGGGGCCCCCTCCTACAATGAGCAGTTCTTC. It specifies CSAREARGAPSYNEQFF. The chain combines TRBV20-1 with TRBJ2-1; 8 nucleotides line up with TRBD2. Germline assignment: CDR1 DFQATT and CDR2 SNEGSKA (reference sequence). V was pared by 0 bases and J by 0 bases, with 7 bases of the junction left unmatched. The CDR3 covers 17 residues.

The table lists this clonotype with many counts. CDR3 protein: CASTRPFRDEKLFF. DNA of the CDR3: TGCGCCAGCACCAGACCTTTCCGCGATGAAAAACTGTTTTTT. The chain carries TRBV10-1 and TRBJ1-4; D not resolved. V lost 7 bases to trimming and J lost 6 bases, with 15 bases between them. The germline V gene has CDR1 WNHNN and CDR2 SYGVQD (reference sequence). This CDR3 has 14 residues.

The chain recombines TRBV20-1 with TRBJ2-7; 9 nucleotides align to TRBD1. The CDR3 covers 15 residues. Trimming removed 3 bases from V and 4 bases from J; junction bases left unmatched: 10. The germline V gene encodes CDR1 DFQATT and CDR2 SNEGSKA (reference sequence). CDR3 in DNA: TGCAGTGCTAGGGGTTTGGGGACAGGGTTATACGAGCAGTACTTC. It specifies CSARGLGTGLYEQYF.

The chain has TRBV11-3 and TRBJ2-1; D is unclear. The CDR3 has 15 amino acids. Trimming shortened V by 5 bases and J by 6 bases, and 17 bases separated the two germline ends. The germline gives CDR1 SGHNT, CDR2 YENEEA. The CDR3 region is CASSKNDVMVNEQFF. Here the CDR3 DNA reads TGTGCCAGCAGCAAAAACGACGTTATGGTCAATGAGCAGTTCTTC.

The gene calls are TRBV10-3 and TRBJ2-5; 10 bases align to TRBD1. V dropped 6 bases and J dropped 4; count of bases not matched to a gene: 8. Germline CDR1 reads ENHRY; CDR2 reads SYGVKD. The CDR3 loop spans 15 amino acids. The CDR3 DNA sequence: TGTGCCATCAGCCCCGGGACAGGGGTTCGAGAGACCCAGTACTTC. This encodes CAISPGTGVRETQYF.

The chain is built from TRBV7-2 and TRBJ1-3, with 9 bases aligning to TRBD1. Per the germline V gene, CDR1 is SGHTA and CDR2 is FQGNSA. V lost 4 bases to trimming and J lost 3 bases; unmatched junction nucleotides: 4. The CDR3 spans 15 residues. This CDR3 is CASSSTGGGGNTIYF. The CDR3 coding sequence is TGTGCCAGCAGCTCCACAGGGGGCGGTGGAAACACCATATATTTT.

The rearrangement uses TRBV10-2 and TRBJ1-6; 8 nucleotides match TRBD1. V was pared by 7 bases and J by 3 bases, with 5 bases of the junction left unmatched. In germline, CDR1 is WSHSY, CDR2 SAAADI. The CDR3 sequence is 15 residues long. In DNA form, the CDR3 reads TGCGCCAGCAACGCCGGGACAGGCTATAATTCACCCCTCCACTTT. Protein product: CASNAGTGYNSPLHF.

J is TRBJ2-1 and V is TRBV7-9, with 9 bases identical to TRBD2. The trim removed 2 bases at V and 5 bases at J, leaving 10 bases unmatched. The CDR3 has 17 residues. The germline V gene encodes CDR1 SEHNR and CDR2 FQNEAQ (reference sequence). CDR3 in DNA: TGTGCCAGCAGCTTACGGCCGCGGGGCGGGGGGGACAATGAGCAGTTCTTC. Its protein product is CASSLRPRGGGDNEQFF.

This chain connects TRBV19 to TRBJ1-3; 10 bases are a match to TRBD1. With V trimmed by 6 bases and J by 4 bases, 12 bases remained unmatched. The V gene's germline CDR1 is LNHDA and CDR2 SQIVND (reference sequence). The CDR3 is 17 amino acids. The CDR3 sequence: CASSATGTGAAGNTIYF. The CDR3 nucleotides read TGTGCCAGTAGCGCAACCGGGACAGGGGCGGCAGGAAACACCATATATTTT.